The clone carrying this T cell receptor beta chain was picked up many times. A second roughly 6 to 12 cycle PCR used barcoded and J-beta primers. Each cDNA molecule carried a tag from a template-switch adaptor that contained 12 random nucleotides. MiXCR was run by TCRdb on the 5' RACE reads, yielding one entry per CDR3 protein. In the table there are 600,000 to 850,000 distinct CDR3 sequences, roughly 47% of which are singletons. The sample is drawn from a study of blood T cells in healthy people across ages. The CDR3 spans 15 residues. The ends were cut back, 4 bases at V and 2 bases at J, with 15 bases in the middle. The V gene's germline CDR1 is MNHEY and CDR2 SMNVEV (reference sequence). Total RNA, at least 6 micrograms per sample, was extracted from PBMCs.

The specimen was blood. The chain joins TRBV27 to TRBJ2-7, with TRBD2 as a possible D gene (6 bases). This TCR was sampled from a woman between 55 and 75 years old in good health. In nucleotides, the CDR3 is TGTGCCAGCAGTTCCGCGGGACGGCCAACCTACGAGCAGTACTTC. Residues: CASSSAGRPTYEQYF.